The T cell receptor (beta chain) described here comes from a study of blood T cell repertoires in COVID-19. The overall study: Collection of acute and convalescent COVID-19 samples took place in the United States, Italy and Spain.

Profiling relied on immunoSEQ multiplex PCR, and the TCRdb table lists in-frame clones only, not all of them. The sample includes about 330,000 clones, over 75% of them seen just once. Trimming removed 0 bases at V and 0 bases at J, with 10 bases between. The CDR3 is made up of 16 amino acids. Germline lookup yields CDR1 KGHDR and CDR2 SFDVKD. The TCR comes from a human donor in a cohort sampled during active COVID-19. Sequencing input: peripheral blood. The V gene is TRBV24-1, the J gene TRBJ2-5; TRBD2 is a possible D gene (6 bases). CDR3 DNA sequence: TGTGCCACCAGTGATTTGTACCGGGACTACCAAGAGACCCAGTACTTC. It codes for CATSDLYRDYQETQYF.